This entry lists 26 T cell receptor beta chains sequenced from one sample in a study of blood T cell repertoires in COVID-19. The assay was immunoSEQ multiplex PCR, and TCRdb's table has in-frame clones only and misses some. The data show around 83,000 clones, with roughly 84% seen just once and 14% held by the top ten. The sequenced sample was peripheral blood. The receptors stem from a woman aged 70-85 years with acute or convalescent COVID-19.

This clone was counted a few times. The V gene is TRBV27, the J gene TRBJ2-3, with unresolved D. The germline CDR1 and CDR2 sequences are MNHEY and SMNVEV (reference sequence). The ends were cut back, 2 bases at V and 3 bases at J, with 18 bases in the middle. The length of the CDR3 is 17 residues. Written as DNA, the CDR3 is TGTGCCAGCAGTTTAAAGGCCAGCCTTAAGACTACAGATACGCAGTATTTT. The encoded protein is CASSLKASLKTTDTQYF.

The J gene is TRBJ1-5, the V gene TRBV15, with TRBD1 matching 8 bases. With V trimmed by 4 bases and J by 2 bases, 22 bases remained unmatched. This CDR3 contains 21 residues. Germline CDR1 reads LNHNV; CDR2 reads YYDKDF (reference sequence). The CDR3 here is CATSTGASGTGPYRRNQPQHF. In nucleotides, the CDR3 is TGTGCCACCAGCACCGGAGCTTCCGGGACAGGACCCTATCGGCGCAATCAGCCCCAGCATTTT.

The chain uses TRBV21-1 and TRBJ2-7; the table's D call TRBD1 went unverified against the DNA. TRBV21-1 is designated a pseudogene. The CDR3 is 18 amino acids. CDR3 coding DNA: TGTGCCAGCAGCAAATGCCCCAAAACATCTCAGGCAGCCTACGAGCAGTACGTC. This translates into CASSKCPKTSQAAYEQYV.

The V call is TRBV20-1, the J call TRBJ2-1; 12 bases match TRBD2. Unmatched junction bases numbered 6, after V lost 3 bases and J lost 0 bases. Germline CDR1 is DFQATT and CDR2 is SNEGSKA (reference sequence). The CDR3 has 17 residues. The CDR3 sequence is CSASSLAGGISYNEQFF. The CDR3 DNA is TGCAGTGCTAGTTCTCTAGCGGGAGGGATCTCCTACAATGAGCAGTTCTTC.

CDR3 in amino acids: CASSFWDLGGSNNEQFF. DNA of the CDR3: TGTGCCAGCAGCTTTTGGGACCTAGGAGGGAGCAACAATGAGCAGTTCTTC. The J gene is TRBJ2-1, the V gene TRBV11-3, with D maybe TRBD2 (6 bases). The germline V and J ends were trimmed by 3 bases and 5 bases, with 20 bases remaining between them. This CDR3 spans 17 amino acids. Germline values: CDR1 SGHNT, CDR2 YENEEA.

The chain links TRBV3-1 (or the pseudogene TRBV3-2) to TRBJ2-2, with D possibly TRBD2 on 5 matching bases. Trimming took 4 bases from V and 6 from J, leaving 9 bases between them. Germline CDR1 LGHDT, CDR2 YNNKEL (reference sequence). This CDR3 region has 13 residues. The CDR3 DNA follows: TGTGCCAGCAGCCCGCGGGTGGCCGGGGAGCTGTTTTTT. Encoded protein: CASSPRVAGELFF.

The chain links TRBV3-1 (or the pseudogene TRBV3-2) to TRBJ2-2; D is unclear. V lost 9 bases to trimming and J lost 0 bases, with 11 bases between them. Germline values: CDR1 LGHDT, CDR2 YNNKEL (reference sequence). The CDR3 is 14 residues long. The CDR3 spells CASTFFTNTGELFF. In nucleotides, the CDR3 is TGTGCCAGTACTTTTTTCACGAACACCGGGGAGCTGTTTTTT.

This clone has only one observation. At the DNA level, this CDR3 is encoded by other sequences in the same sample as well. The gene calls are TRBV7-2 and TRBJ2-4; 8 nucleotides match TRBD2. CDR1 is SGHTA and CDR2 is FQGNSA in the germline V gene. The CDR3 has 14 residues. V lost 4 bases to trimming and J lost 6 bases; unmatched junction nucleotides: 5. In nucleotides, the CDR3 is TGTGCCAGCAGCTCCCCGGGGGGGCGAAACATTCAGTACTTC. Residues: CASSSPGGRNIQYF.

The V gene is TRBV7-2, the J gene TRBJ2-5; 10 bases are a match to TRBD2. The length of the CDR3 is 15 residues. Germline trimming cut 5 bases from V and 1 base from J; bases unmatched to any gene: 4. CDR1 and CDR2 from the germline V gene are SGHTA and FQGNSA. CDR3 sequence reads: CASSRTSGVQETQYF. The CDR3 DNA reads TGTGCCAGCAGCCGGACTAGCGGAGTCCAAGAGACCCAGTACTTC.

J is TRBJ1-4 and V is TRBV28; 10 bases line up with TRBD1. Germline-derived CDR1 and CDR2 are MDHEN and SYDVKM. The trim removed 6 bases at V and 3 bases at J, leaving 7 bases unmatched. The CDR3 consists of 16 residues. In DNA form, the CDR3 reads TGTGCCAGCAGCCGTGACAGGGGGCCATCTAATGAAAAACTGTTTTTT. This sequence encodes CASSRDRGPSNEKLFF.

This clone was observed a few times. The chain links TRBV30 to TRBJ1-1, with no clear D. The germline V and J ends were trimmed by 0 bases and 1 base, with 6 bases remaining between them. Germline V lookup: CDR1 GTSNPN, CDR2 SVGIG (reference sequence). CDR3 length: 13 residues. CDR3 region: CAWSVRGNTEAFF. DNA for the CDR3: TGTGCCTGGAGTGTACGGGGGAACACTGAAGCTTTCTTT.

The CDR3 protein is CSVVYVTTGVNYGYTF. The CDR3 coding sequence is TGCAGCGTTGTCTATGTAACGACAGGGGTGAACTATGGCTACACCTTC. The chain has TRBV29-1 and TRBJ1-2, with 8 bases aligning to TRBD1. Germline CDR1 is SQVTM and CDR2 is ANQGSEA. V was clipped by 4 bases and J by 2 bases; unmatched bases: 12. The CDR3 consists of 16 residues.

The V call is TRBV2, the J call TRBJ2-4; perhaps TRBD2 as D (5 bases). The CDR3 length is 15 residues. Germline V gene data show CDR1 as SNHLY and CDR2 as FYNNEI. Trimming took 5 bases from V and 8 from J, leaving 19 bases between them. DNA for the CDR3: TGTGCCAGCAGTAAGTACATCGGAGGTTCGGACATTCAGTACTTC. Protein: CASSKYIGGSDIQYF. Full variable domain (rest looked up from reference TRBV2 and TRBJ2-4): EPEVTQTPSHQVTQMGQEVILRCVPISNHLYFYWYRQILGQKVEFLVSFYNNEISEKSEIFDDQFSVERPDGSNFTLKIRSTKLEDSAMYFCASSKYIGGSDIQYFGAGTRLSVL.

This chain links TRBV19 with TRBJ2-3; TRBD2 is a possible D gene (5 bases). The length of the CDR3 is 17 residues. Germline V gives CDR1 LNHDA, CDR2 SQIVND (reference sequence). Trimming took 2 bases from V and 1 from J, leaving 16 bases between them. CDR3 amino acids: CASSIYSGGLGTDTQYF. Written as DNA, the CDR3 is TGTGCCAGTAGTATATATTCCGGCGGGTTGGGCACAGATACGCAGTATTTT.

This chain connects TRBV11-3 to TRBJ2-3, with TRBD2 identical over 9 bases. CDR1 is SGHNT and CDR2 is YENEEA in the germline V gene. This CDR3 contains 18 residues. Trimming removed 4 bases from V and 0 bases from J; junction bases left unmatched: 11. Here the CDR3 DNA reads TGTGCCAGCAGCTCTCCTTCCTTAGCGGGAGCCAGCACAGATACGCAGTATTTT. Its translation: CASSSPSLAGASTDTQYF. The full variable domain, completed using reference TRBV11-3 and TRBJ2-3, is EAGVVQSPRYKIIEKKQPVAFWCNPISGHNTLYWYLQNLGQGPELLIRYENEEAVDDSQLPKDRFSAERLKGVDSTLKIQPAELGDSAVYLCASSSPSLAGASTDTQYFGPGTRLTVL.

This chain links TRBV5-4 with TRBJ2-1; TRBD2 matches 10 bases. The ends lost 4 bases at V and 2 bases at J; junction bases unmatched: 3. The CDR3 is 15 amino acids. CDR1 is SGHNT, CDR2 YYREEE, per germline (reference sequence). The CDR3 DNA reads as TGTGCCAGCAGCGGTAGCGGGGGGCCCTACAATGAGCAGTTCTTC. It codes for CASSGSGGPYNEQFF.

The chain links TRBV7-9 to TRBJ2-7; D is unclear. The length of the CDR3 is 12 residues. Germline V gene lookup returns CDR1 SEHNR and CDR2 FQNEAQ (reference sequence). The V gene lost 5 bases and the J gene lost 2 bases, with 7 bases spanning the gap. CDR3 nucleotide sequence: TGTGCCAGCAGCCAAGCTGCCTACGAGCAGTACGTC. Its translation is CASSQAAYEQYV.

V and J are TRBV7-6 and TRBJ2-7; 11 bases line up with TRBD1. Per the germline V gene, CDR1 is SGHVS and CDR2 is FNYEAQ. The V and J ends lost 5 bases and 1 base, in that order; junction bases with no gene match: 7. The CDR3 extends over 16 amino acids. CDR3 region: CASSENRDRGSYEQYV. CDR3 coding DNA: TGTGCCAGCAGCGAAAACCGGGACAGGGGGTCCTACGAGCAGTACGTC.

This chain joins TRBV6-4 and TRBJ1-4, with 11 bases aligning to TRBD1. Germline V gene data show CDR1 as MRHNA and CDR2 as SNTAGT. This CDR3 contains 14 residues. V shed 5 bases and J 8 bases; nucleotides not matched to a gene: 4. The CDR3 sequence is CASSPDRGQEKLFF. The CDR3 DNA is TGTGCCAGCAGTCCGGACAGGGGGCAGGAAAAACTGTTTTTT.

This CDR3 reads CASSRWTDPTMTDTQYF. The CDR3 DNA sequence: TGTGCCAGCAGCCGATGGACAGATCCGACCATGACAGATACGCAGTATTTT. The chain employs TRBV14 and TRBJ2-3, with a possible D match to TRBD1 (6 bases). The germline V gene encodes CDR1 SGHDN and CDR2 FVKESK. The CDR3 loop spans 17 amino acids. Between the trimmed V and J ends, which lost 4 bases and 3 bases, there was a span of 20 bases.

This sequence joins TRBV19 and TRBJ2-2, with D maybe TRBD1 (6 bases). The CDR3 runs to 14 residues. Germline CDR1 and CDR2: LNHDA and SQIVND (reference sequence). V was shortened by 3 bases and J by 7 bases, with 12 bases between the two germline ends. For the CDR3, the DNA is TGTGCCAGTAGTATTGGGGGCCTGAACGGGGAGCTGTTTTTT. Its translation is CASSIGGLNGELFF. The entire variable domain, with the rest obtained from reference TRBV19 and TRBJ2-2, is as follows: DGGITQSPKYLFRKEGQNVTLSCEQNLNHDAMYWYRQDPGQGLRLIYYSQIVNDFQKGDIAEGYSVSREKKESFPLTVTSAQKNPTAFYLCASSIGGLNGELFFGEGSRLTVL.

This chain connects TRBV29-1 to TRBJ1-1; D gene ambiguous. V lost 5 bases to trimming and J lost 0 bases, with 10 bases between them. Germline V lookup: CDR1 SQVTM, CDR2 ANQGSEA. The CDR3 loop spans 13 amino acids. CDR3 sequence (DNA): TGCAGCGTTTCTGAGTATATGAACACTGAAGCTTTCTTT. As protein: CSVSEYMNTEAFF.

The sample holds a few counts of this clone. This chain uses TRBV19 with TRBJ1-5; 7 bases line up with TRBD1. CDR3 length: 15 amino acids. The V segment lost 2 bases and the J segment 8 bases; nucleotides outside the gene matches: 9. Looked up from germline, CDR1 is LNHDA and CDR2 is SQIVND (reference sequence). The chain's CDR3 is CASSIQQGPWEPQHF. CDR3 bases: TGTGCCAGTAGTATACAACAGGGGCCCTGGGAGCCCCAGCATTTT.

The genes are TRBV5-6 and TRBJ1-2, with no clear D. The germline V and J ends were trimmed by 1 base and 6 bases, with 10 bases remaining between them. The CDR3 extends over 13 amino acids. Germline CDR1 SGHDT, CDR2 YYEEEE. The CDR3 bases are TGTGCCAGCAGCTTGCCAGACTGGAATGGCTACACCTTC. Protein: CASSLPDWNGYTF. Full variable domain (rest looked up from reference TRBV5-6 and TRBJ1-2): DAGVTQSPTHLIKTRGQQVTLRCSPKSGHDTVSWYQQALGQGPQFIFQYYEEEERQRGNFPDRFSGHQFPNYSSELNVNALLLGDSALYLCASSLPDWNGYTFGSGTRLTVV.

The V and J genes are TRBV3-1 (or the pseudogene TRBV3-2) and TRBJ1-5; no definite D call. V was shortened by 1 base and J by 3 bases, with 7 bases between the two germline ends. This CDR3 spans 14 amino acids. Looked up from germline, CDR1 is LGHDT and CDR2 is YNNKEL (reference sequence). The CDR3 sequence: CASSQAVSNQPQHF. The CDR3 region has the DNA TGTGCCAGCAGCCAAGCTGTCTCCAATCAGCCCCAGCATTTT.

A few counts support this clone. This chain joins TRBV6-5 and TRBJ1-5; maybe TRBD1 (6 bases). Trimming left V 6 bases short and J 7 bases short, with 13 bases between. This CDR3 is built from 13 residues. CDR1 is MNHEY and CDR2 is SVGAGI in the germline V gene. The CDR3 here is CASSEGEGQPQHF. CDR3 coding DNA: TGTGCCAGCAGCGAGGGGGAAGGGCAGCCCCAGCATTTT.